These 21 T cell receptor beta chains originate from one sample sequenced in a study of patients and donors after allogeneic stem cell transplantation. In TCRdb, the RT-PCR reads were re-called with MiXCR into one record per CDR3 protein. The table includes about 960,000 distinct CDR3 sequences, about 20% detected once. The sequenced material came from blood, either unsorted or a sorted T cell fraction (not recorded which). The receptors were gathered from a human donor who was either an allogeneic HSCT recipient or a stem cell or donor lymphocyte infusion donor (not recorded which). It is not recorded whose cells these are; they may come from a transplant donor.

The genes are TRBV7-2 and TRBJ2-3, with D perhaps assigned TRBD1 or TRBD2 (6 bases each). The CDR3 spans 15 residues. Germline loops: CDR1 SGHTA, CDR2 FQGNSA. V shed 4 bases and J shed 2 bases, with 13 bases lying between them. The CDR3 loop reads CASSSRGPDTDTQYF. The CDR3 DNA sequence: TGTGCCAGCAGCTCACGGGGGCCGGACACAGATACGCAGTATTTT.

This clonotype has just a few counts. The chain links TRBV3-1 to TRBJ1-5, with D uncertain. The CDR3 runs 15 residues. From germline, CDR1 is LGHDT and CDR2 YNNKEL (reference sequence). V dropped 2 bases and J dropped 3 bases, with 11 bases sitting between them. In DNA, the CDR3 is TGTGCCAGCAGCCAAAACCAAGGGTACAATCAGCCCCAGCATTTT. This codes for CASSQNQGYNQPQHF.

The sample holds a few counts of this clonotype. The J gene is TRBJ2-1, the V gene TRBV20-1; 8 bases align to TRBD2. The trim removed 5 bases at V and 5 bases at J, leaving 14 bases unmatched. The CDR3 runs to 16 residues. From germline, CDR1 is DFQATT and CDR2 SNEGSKA (reference sequence). The chain's CDR3 is CSAPFSPGRGNNEQFF. In DNA, the CDR3 is TGCAGTGCTCCCTTTTCTCCCGGGAGGGGTAACAATGAGCAGTTCTTC.

This clonotype appeared many times. The V gene is TRBV12-3 or TRBV12-4, the J gene TRBJ1-5; D unclear. Trimming took 1 base from V and 8 from J, leaving 6 bases between them. The CDR3 is made up of 12 amino acids. This CDR3 is CASSLGGKPQHF. DNA for the CDR3: TGTGCCAGCAGTTTAGGGGGTAAGCCCCAGCATTTT.

This clonotype was seen ten or more times. The chain carries TRBV12-3 or TRBV12-4 and TRBJ1-6, with 9 bases matching TRBD1. V lost 6 bases to trimming and J lost 9 bases; unmatched junction nucleotides: 3. The CDR3 contains 13 residues. DNA of the CDR3: TGTGCCAGCAGGGTGACAGGGGGTTCACCCCTCCACTTT. Translating gives CASRVTGGSPLHF.

The CDR3 protein is CASSIVGAMDIQYF. DNA of the CDR3: TGTGCCAGTAGTATAGTAGGGGCAATGGACATTCAGTACTTC. The chain uses TRBV19 and TRBJ2-4; weak D call: TRBD1 (5 bases). Looked up from germline, CDR1 is LNHDA and CDR2 is SQIVND (reference sequence). The CDR3 consists of 14 residues. V lost 1 base and J 8 bases, leaving 12 bases between the germline ends.

This clonotype appeared once. The chain uses TRBV6-1 and TRBJ1-2; no definite D call. V was trimmed by 8 bases and J by 8 bases, leaving 18 bases between them. CDR1 is MNHNS and CDR2 is SASEGT in the germline V gene. There are 13 residues in the CDR3. The CDR3 reads CASEADPGRGYTF. The DNA for the CDR3 is TGTGCCAGCGAGGCAGACCCAGGTCGGGGCTACACCTTC.

The gene calls are TRBV6-1 and TRBJ1-5, with D possibly matching TRBD1 (6 bases). This CDR3 has 15 residues. Germline CDR1 MNHNS, CDR2 SASEGT. V was shortened by 6 bases and J by 5 bases, with 17 bases between the two germline ends. In DNA, the CDR3 is TGTGCCAGCAGGCCCACCGGGACACCTTATCAGCCCCAGCATTTT. Its protein is CASRPTGTPYQPQHF.

V gene TRBV5-1 combines with J gene TRBJ2-5, with D possibly called TRBD1 or TRBD2 (7 bases each). This CDR3 spans 16 amino acids. Trimming cost V 3 bases and J 4 bases, with 19 bases left between them. Germline CDR1 and CDR2: SGHRS and YFSETQ. CDR3 in DNA: TGCGCCAGCAGCTCCCGACAGGGAGGGCGAGGAGAGACCCAGTACTTC. It codes for CASSSRQGGRGETQYF.

The chain joins TRBV4-1 to TRBJ2-7; 8 bases are shared with TRBD1. The V segment lost 4 bases and the J segment 4 bases; nucleotides outside the gene matches: 9. Germline V CDR1 and CDR2: MGHRA, YSYEKL. There are 15 residues in the CDR3. In DNA form, the CDR3 reads TGCGCCAGCAGCCGGAAACAGGGGGACCTTTACGAGCAGTACTTC. Its translation: CASSRKQGDLYEQYF.

This clonotype appeared a few times. The chain carries TRBV5-1 and TRBJ2-7, with 11 bases lining up with TRBD2. The V and J ends lost 3 bases and 3 bases, in that order; junction bases with no gene match: 11. CDR3 length: 17 amino acids. The germline V gene has CDR1 SGHRS and CDR2 YFSETQ. As DNA, the CDR3 is TGCGCCAGCAGCTCCGGGACTAGCGGCTTGGGAGTCTACGAGCAGTACTTC. Protein product: CASSSGTSGLGVYEQYF.

The V call is TRBV11-2, the J call TRBJ2-5, with D possibly being TRBD2 (5 bases). CDR1 SGHAT and CDR2 FQNNGV come from the germline V gene. The V end lost 4 bases, the J end lost 2 bases, and 17 bases lay between the germline ends. The CDR3 contains 16 residues. The CDR3 is CASSYMDPGRQETQYF. DNA for the CDR3: TGTGCCAGCAGCTATATGGACCCGGGAAGACAAGAGACCCAGTACTTC.

For this clonotype: A read error is possible here, since a much larger clone lies one base away. The V call is TRBV10-3, the J call TRBJ2-2, with 13 bases aligning to TRBD2. The CDR3 consists of 15 residues. Germline-derived CDR1 and CDR2 are ENHRY and SYGVKD. CDR3 amino acids: CAIRTSGRNTGEVFF. The CDR3 DNA is TGTGCCATCAGGACTAGCGGGAGGAACACCGGGGAGGTGTTTTTT.

V is TRBV28 and J is TRBJ1-5, with unresolved D. The CDR3 extends over 16 amino acids. CDR1 and CDR2 (germline): MDHEN, SYDVKM. V was trimmed by 5 bases and J by 7 bases, leaving 21 bases between them. CDR3 in amino acids: CASSLTGPGIGQPQHF. The CDR3 DNA reads TGTGCCAGCAGTCTTACTGGTCCGGGGATAGGACAGCCCCAGCATTTT.

V and J are TRBV20-1 and TRBJ2-1; weak D call: TRBD1 (5 bases). V lost 2 bases and J 2 bases, leaving 10 bases between the germline ends. The germline CDR1 and CDR2 sequences are DFQATT and SNEGSKA (reference sequence). The CDR3 is 14 residues long. CDR3 region: CSARRPGTYNEQFF. The DNA of the CDR3 is TGCAGTGCTAGAAGGCCAGGGACCTACAATGAGCAGTTCTTC.

V gene TRBV2 combines with J gene TRBJ1-3; TRBD1 is a possible D gene (5 bases). The germline V and J ends were trimmed by 11 bases and 0 bases, with 23 bases remaining between them. The CDR3 covers 17 residues. Looked up from germline, CDR1 is SNHLY and CDR2 is FYNNEI. The CDR3 loop is CASSLGGGRISGNTIYF. DNA of the CDR3: TGTGCCTCCTCCCTCGGGGGGGGACGAATCTCTGGAAACACCATATATTTT.

The chain combines TRBV5-1 with TRBJ2-5; D is unclear. The length of the CDR3 is 14 residues. The V end was cut by 4 bases, the J end by 5 bases, with 15 bases between. The germline CDR1 and CDR2 sequences are SGHRS and YFSETQ. As DNA, the CDR3 is TGCGCCAGCAGCCAGCCGGAACAATTGGAGACCCAGTACTTC. The encoded protein is CASSQPEQLETQYF. Based on the CDR3 plus reference TRBV5-1 and TRBJ2-5, the full variable domain is KAGVTQTPRYLIKTRGQQVTLSCSPISGHRSVSWYQQTPGQGLQFLFEYFSETQRNKGNFPGRFSGRQFSNSRSEMNVSTLELGDSALYLCASSQPEQLETQYFGPGTRLLVL.

The chain has TRBV5-1 and TRBJ1-2; D is unresolved. Germline assignment: CDR1 SGHRS and CDR2 YFSETQ. V was clipped by 0 bases and J by 4 bases, with 13 bases between them. This CDR3 spans 15 amino acids. CDR3 in DNA: TGCGCCAGCAGCTTGGAAGGGAAGGGAACCTATGGCTACACCTTC. Its translation is CASSLEGKGTYGYTF.

In its sample, this clonotype was seen many times. The chain recombines TRBV6-1 with TRBJ1-3; TRBD1 is a possible D gene (6 bases). The CDR3 loop spans 14 amino acids. V was clipped by 6 bases and J by 0 bases, with 9 bases between them. In germline, CDR1 is MNHNS, CDR2 SASEGT. CDR3 nucleotides: TGTGCCAGCAGCCGGGACATCTCTGGAAACACCATATATTTT. Protein sequence: CASSRDISGNTIYF.

The chain employs TRBV5-8 and TRBJ2-3; possibly TRBD2 for D (6 bases). The CDR3 has 15 residues. The V end lost 4 bases, the J end lost 4 bases, and 16 bases lay between the germline ends. Per the germline V gene, CDR1 is SGHTS and CDR2 is YDEGEE. The CDR3 DNA sequence: TGTGCCAGCAGCCGAGACGGGAGAGGGTCAGATACGCAGTATTTT. Amino acid sequence: CASSRDGRGSDTQYF.

This clonotype was seen at least ten times. The genes are TRBV9 and TRBJ2-7, with TRBD1 identical over 7 bases. Germline CDR1 reads SGDLS; CDR2 reads YYNGEE. CDR3 length: 13 residues. Trimming took 4 bases from V and 3 from J; bases not matched to a gene: 4. This CDR3 reads CASSSGQVYEQYF. The DNA of the CDR3 is TGTGCCAGCAGCTCAGGACAGGTCTACGAGCAGTACTTC.